This record concerns one T cell receptor beta chain sequence. Generated by immunoSEQ multiplex PCR, the TCRdb table keeps only in-frame clones and is missing some. This repertoire shows about 92,000 clones, roughly 82% found once; its top ten account for approximately 9.4%. This CDR3 is 18 amino acids long. CDR1 and CDR2 from the germline V gene are LNHNV and YYDKDF (reference sequence). The ends lost 3 bases at V and 4 bases at J; junction bases unmatched: 11. The data were obtained in a study of control samples from healthy donors and cancer patients. The rearrangement uses TRBV15 and TRBJ2-2; 10 bases match TRBD2. The source of this sequence is an older woman in good health. Source material: blood. The CDR3 spells CATSRGGRTSGITGELFF. For the CDR3, the DNA is TGTGCCACCAGCAGGGGTGGACGGACTAGCGGTATCACCGGGGAGCTGTTTTTT.